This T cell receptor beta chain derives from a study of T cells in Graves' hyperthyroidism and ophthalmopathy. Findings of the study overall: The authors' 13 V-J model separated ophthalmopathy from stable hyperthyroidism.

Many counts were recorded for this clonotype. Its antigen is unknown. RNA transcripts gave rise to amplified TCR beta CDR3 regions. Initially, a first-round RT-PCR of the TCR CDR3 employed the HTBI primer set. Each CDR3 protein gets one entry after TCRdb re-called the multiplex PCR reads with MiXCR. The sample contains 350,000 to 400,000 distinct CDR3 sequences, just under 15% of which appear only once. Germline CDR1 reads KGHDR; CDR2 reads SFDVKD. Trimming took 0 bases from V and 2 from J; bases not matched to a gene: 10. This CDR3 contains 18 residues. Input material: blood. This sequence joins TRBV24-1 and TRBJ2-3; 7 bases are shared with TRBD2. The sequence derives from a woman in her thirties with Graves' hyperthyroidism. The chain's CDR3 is CATSDLPPGGGLTDTQYF. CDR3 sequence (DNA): TGTGCCACCAGTGATTTGCCCCCGGGAGGCGGACTCACAGATACGCAGTATTTT.